This T cell receptor beta chain stems from a study of blood T cell repertoires in COVID-19. For the study at large: Samples came from the United States, Italy and Spain, spanning acute and convalescent COVID-19.

Repertoires were generated with immunoSEQ multiplex PCR, while TCRdb's copy carries only in-frame clones and drops some. The sample shows about 110,000 clones, over 60% of them seen only once. The length of the CDR3 is 14 residues. CDR1 SEHNR and CDR2 FQNEAQ come from the germline V gene (reference sequence). V trimming: 5 bases; J trimming: 4 bases; junction bases outside the gene matches: 4. Seattle researchers signed up patients amid active infection and tracked them longitudinally. The clonotype was recovered from an older man with COVID-19, enrolled during active disease. What was sequenced was peripheral blood. This rearrangement joins TRBV7-9 to TRBJ1-1; TRBD1 matches at 10 bases. The CDR3 loop reads CASSPTGGPTEAFF. In DNA, the CDR3 is TGTGCCAGCAGCCCGACAGGGGGCCCCACTGAAGCTTTCTTT.